One sample yielded the 26 T cell receptor beta chains listed below, sequenced in a study of T cells in Graves' hyperthyroidism and ophthalmopathy. TCR beta CDR3 regions were amplified from RNA transcripts. The HTBI primer set served for first-round RT-PCR of the TCR CDR3. TCRdb ran MiXCR on the multiplex PCR reads and lists one entry per CDR3 protein. This sample has 750,000 to 900,000 distinct CDR3 sequences, with 38% found just once. Material: blood. These receptors were taken from a man aged 18 to 30 with Graves' hyperthyroidism.

This clonotype was recorded many times. The rearrangement uses TRBV10-3 and TRBJ2-7, with TRBD1 identical over 8 bases. V lost 3 bases, J lost 7 bases, and 11 bases stayed unmatched. The germline V gene encodes CDR1 ENHRY and CDR2 SYGVKD. The CDR3 is made up of 15 amino acids. CDR3 DNA sequence: TGTGCCATCAGTGAAGGAGGGACAGGTACTTATGAGCAGTACTTC. It yields the protein CAISEGGTGTYEQYF.

This clonotype was counted ten times or more. V is TRBV29-1 and J is TRBJ1-2; TRBD1 matches at 9 bases. CDR1 SQVTM and CDR2 ANQGSEA come from the germline V gene. With 8 bases clipped from V and 4 bases from J, the junction kept 5 bases outside the gene matches. This CDR3 is built from 12 residues. Here the CDR3 reads CSLDRGLYGYTF. CDR3 nucleotide sequence: TGCAGCTTGGACAGGGGCCTCTATGGCTACACCTTC.

This clonotype was detected ten times or more. The chain has TRBV7-9 and TRBJ1-1; D perhaps matches TRBD1 (6 bases). CDR3 size: 12 residues. V lost 1 base to trimming and J lost 10 bases, with 10 bases between them. Germline V CDR1 and CDR2: SEHNR, FQNEAQ (reference sequence). CDR3 sequence reads: CASSLDRDGAFF. DNA of the CDR3: TGTGCCAGCAGCTTAGACAGGGATGGAGCTTTCTTT.

The sample holds many counts of this clonotype. This sequence joins TRBV4-1 and TRBJ2-5, with no clear D. CDR1 is MGHRA, CDR2 YSYEKL, per germline. This CDR3 spans 12 amino acids. Trimming stripped 1 base from V and 11 bases from J, with 11 bases between. The CDR3 loop is CASSQVLSVQYF. In nucleotides, the CDR3 is TGCGCCAGCAGCCAAGTTTTGTCAGTTCAGTACTTC.

This clonotype has ten or more counts. The chain carries TRBV24-1 and TRBJ2-5; TRBD1 matches 9 bases. The CDR3 consists of 16 residues. The junction had 10 bases not matched to a gene; V was cut back by 7 bases and J by 2 bases. Germline V gives CDR1 KGHDR, CDR2 SFDVKD. The CDR3 DNA follows: TGTGCCACCAGGACCTCGACAGGGGGGGAGCAAGAGACCCAGTACTTC. Translated, it gives CATRTSTGGEQETQYF.

The chain carries TRBV5-1 and TRBJ2-7; 10 bases are a match to TRBD1. Germline V lookup: CDR1 SGHRS, CDR2 YFSETQ. The junction had 8 bases not matched to a gene; V was cut back by 5 bases and J by 6 bases. This CDR3 contains 14 residues. The CDR3 here is CASRFGTGDVEQYF. CDR3 DNA sequence: TGCGCCAGCAGATTTGGGACAGGGGATGTCGAGCAGTACTTC.

In regard to this clonotype: A read error may produce the germline difference seen at one junction end. The V call is TRBV5-1, the J call TRBJ2-2; TRBD2 might be the D (6 bases). From germline, CDR1 is SGHRS and CDR2 YFSETQ. This CDR3 is 15 amino acids long. For the CDR3, the DNA is TGCGCCAGCGGCTTGTACGGGGGGAACACCGGGGAGCTGTTTTTT. The encoded protein is CASGLYGGNTGELFF.

The chain carries TRBV29-1 and TRBJ2-5, with a possible D match to TRBD2 (6 bases). Germline V gene lookup returns CDR1 SQVTM and CDR2 ANQGSEA. CDR3 size: 17 residues. V was trimmed by 0 bases and J by 0 bases, leaving 17 bases between them. The CDR3 loop reads CSVEDIRRGVYQETQYF. The DNA for the CDR3 is TGCAGCGTTGAAGATATCCGGCGGGGAGTGTACCAAGAGACCCAGTACTTC.

The chain recombines TRBV5-4 with TRBJ2-5; D may be TRBD1 (5 bases). The CDR3 sequence is 14 residues long. Germline V lookup: CDR1 SGHNT, CDR2 YYREEE (reference sequence). V was trimmed by 0 bases and J by 5 bases, leaving 11 bases between them. The CDR3 DNA reads TGTGCCAGCAGCTTGGAGGGGCGCTCTGAGACCCAGTACTTC. Its protein is CASSLEGRSETQYF.

As to this clonotype: One base away lies a much larger clone, so this may be a sequencing read error. The chain recombines TRBV2 with TRBJ1-2, with 8 bases identical to TRBD1. V lost 6 bases to trimming and J lost 6 bases; unmatched junction nucleotides: 3. The V gene's germline CDR1 is SNHLY and CDR2 FYNNEI. The CDR3 runs 12 residues. CDR3: CASSGGQDGYTF. CDR3 DNA: TGTGCCAGCAGCGGGGGACAGGATGGCTACACCTTC.

This clonotype was picked up many times. The J gene is TRBJ2-7, the V gene TRBV2; D gene ambiguous. The V gene's germline CDR1 is SNHLY and CDR2 FYNNEI. The CDR3 covers 12 residues. Trimming stripped 8 bases from V and 3 bases from J, with 11 bases between. The CDR3 region has the DNA TGTGCCAGCCTGGGCGGTCTCTACGAGCAGTACTTC. It translates to CASLGGLYEQYF.

The rearrangement links TRBV19 to TRBJ2-2; D might be TRBD2 (5 bases). Per the germline V gene, CDR1 is LNHDA and CDR2 is SQIVND (reference sequence). The CDR3 is made up of 13 amino acids. Trimming took off 5 bases at V and 6 bases at J, with 10 bases between the two ends. Here the CDR3 reads CASSPLSAGELFF. The CDR3 DNA follows: TGTGCCAGTAGTCCCCTTAGCGCCGGGGAGCTGTTTTTT. The variable domain in full, with the rest retrieved from reference TRBV19 and TRBJ2-2, is DGGITQSPKYLFRKEGQNVTLSCEQNLNHDAMYWYRQDPGQGLRLIYYSQIVNDFQKGDIAEGYSVSREKKESFPLTVTSAQKNPTAFYLCASSPLSAGELFFGEGSRLTVL.

The chain couples TRBV7-8 to TRBJ2-5; D possibly corresponds to TRBD2 (6 bases). Trimming removed 5 bases at V and 4 bases at J, with 14 bases between. This CDR3 region has 14 residues. Germline CDR1 is SGHVS and CDR2 is FQNEAQ. The CDR3, as DNA: TGTGCCAGCAGCCAAACCGCGGGATTAGAGACCCAGTACTTC. Amino acids: CASSQTAGLETQYF.

This clonotype was seen ten or more times. The chain recombines TRBV19 with TRBJ2-7, with 7 positions matching TRBD2. Germline V CDR1 and CDR2: LNHDA, SQIVND (reference sequence). The CDR3 is made up of 14 amino acids. With V trimmed by 9 bases and J by 0 bases, 8 bases remained unmatched. The CDR3 loop is CASTPGGSSYEQYF. As DNA, the CDR3 is TGTGCCAGCACCCCCGGCGGGAGCTCCTACGAGCAGTACTTC.

The chain is built from TRBV14 and TRBJ2-2; TRBD2 might be the D (5 bases). Germline V gene data show CDR1 as SGHDN and CDR2 as FVKESK. V was pared by 0 bases and J by 6 bases, with 5 bases between. The CDR3 contains 13 residues. The CDR3 DNA reads TGTGCCAGCAGCCAAGAACTAGCCGGGGAGCTGTTTTTT. Protein product: CASSQELAGELFF.

The V and J genes are TRBV29-1 and TRBJ1-2; 7 bases fit TRBD1. Germline CDR1 SQVTM, CDR2 ANQGSEA. The CDR3 is 14 residues long. V dropped 6 bases and J dropped 8; count of bases not matched to a gene: 15. This CDR3 reads CSVVDRAWEGGYTF. CDR3 nucleotide sequence: TGCAGCGTGGTTGACAGGGCTTGGGAGGGAGGCTACACCTTC. Combining the CDR3 with reference TRBV29-1 and TRBJ1-2 gives the whole variable domain SAVISQKPSRDICQRGTSLTIQCQVDSQVTMMFWYRQQPGQSLTLIATANQGSEATYESGFVIDKFPISRPNLTFSTLTVSNMSPEDSSIYLCSVVDRAWEGGYTFGSGTRLTVV.

This clonotype was seen just once. J is TRBJ1-2 and V is TRBV19; D may be TRBD1 (5 bases). With 3 bases removed from V and 6 bases from J, the gap between germline ends came to 23 bases. The germline V gene encodes CDR1 LNHDA and CDR2 SQIVND (reference sequence). This CDR3 region has 17 residues. CDR3 bases: TGTGCCAGTAGTATGGCGCACCTTGGGGCCGCCGAAGATGGCTACACCTTC. As protein: CASSMAHLGAAEDGYTF. The full variable domain, with the rest looked up from reference TRBV19 and TRBJ1-2, is DGGITQSPKYLFRKEGQNVTLSCEQNLNHDAMYWYRQDPGQGLRLIYYSQIVNDFQKGDIAEGYSVSREKKESFPLTVTSAQKNPTAFYLCASSMAHLGAAEDGYTFGSGTRLTVV.

This clonotype was observed a handful of times. The CDR3 coding sequence is TGCAGTGCTAGAGTCCCCGGGGGGACTAAGGGGACCCAGTACTTC. It is translated as CSARVPGGTKGTQYF. V gene TRBV20-1 combines with J gene TRBJ2-5; 7 nucleotides line up with TRBD2. Trimming cost V 1 base and J 7 bases; bases outside gene matches: 12. This CDR3 has 15 amino acids. Germline V gene sequence: CDR1 DFQATT, CDR2 SNEGSKA (reference sequence).

A note on this clonotype: A much larger clone sits a single nucleotide away, making a read error possible. The chain recombines TRBV15 with TRBJ1-1; D is ambiguous. V was trimmed by 0 bases and J by 4 bases, leaving 6 bases between them. CDR3 length equals 13 residues. Germline CDR1 LNHNV, CDR2 YYDKDF (reference sequence). CDR3 DNA sequence: TGTGCCACCAGCAGAGATGCGGCCACTGAAGCTTTCTTT. It yields the protein CATSRDAATEAFF.

This clonotype appeared many times. This rearrangement joins TRBV10-3 to TRBJ2-2; unclear D gene. Germline V gene data show CDR1 as ENHRY and CDR2 as SYGVKD. Trimming took off 4 bases at V and 2 bases at J, with 8 bases between the two ends. CDR3 length: 14 residues. The CDR3: CAISVGLNTGELFF. Here the CDR3 DNA reads TGTGCCATCAGTGTAGGGCTTAACACCGGGGAGCTGTTTTTT.

In the case of this clonotype: Being one base from a much bigger clone, this may be a read error. V and J are TRBV5-1 and TRBJ2-7, with unresolved D. This CDR3 spans 14 amino acids. Per the germline V gene, CDR1 is SGHRS and CDR2 is YFSETQ. The CDR3 DNA sequence: TGCGCCAGCGGCTTGCTACAGTTCTCCTACGAGCAGTACTTC. It is translated as CASGLLQFSYEQYF.

The table lists this clonotype with many counts. The CDR3 DNA follows: TGTGCCAGCAGCGTAGCCGCCGGCTACGAGCAGTACTTC. It yields the protein CASSVAAGYEQYF. V and J are TRBV9 and TRBJ2-7; D gene ambiguous. The CDR3 extends over 13 amino acids. Germline V gene sequence: CDR1 SGDLS, CDR2 YYNGEE. V was cut by 0 bases and J by 3 bases, with 7 bases left in between.

The chain employs TRBV29-1 and TRBJ2-7; 11 positions match TRBD2. The junction had 9 bases not matched to a gene; V was cut back by 8 bases and J by 6 bases. The CDR3 consists of 13 residues. The germline gives CDR1 SQVTM, CDR2 ANQGSEA. The CDR3 loop reads CSLGLAGGIEQYF. The CDR3 DNA follows: TGCAGCTTAGGACTAGCGGGTGGGATCGAGCAGTACTTC.

Worth noting for this clonotype: Mismatch with germline at one junction end may stem from a read error. The chain is built from TRBV10-3 and TRBJ2-7; the D is unclear. The CDR3 has 14 residues. Germline V lookup: CDR1 ENHRY, CDR2 SYGVKD. The CDR3 nucleotides read TGTGCCAGCAGTTCATTCCCCACCCTAGGCGAGCAGTACTTC. Its protein product is CASSSFPTLGEQYF.

V is TRBV12-3 or TRBV12-4 and J is TRBJ2-5, with 10 bases aligning to TRBD1. V gave up 5 bases and J gave up 3 bases; unmatched junction bases: 3. The CDR3 has 14 residues. CDR3 nucleotide sequence: TGTGCCAGCAGTGCGGACAGGGGGAAAGAGACCCAGTACTTC. This encodes CASSADRGKETQYF.

Concerning this clonotype: One end of the junction varies from germline; a read error may be responsible. The genes are TRBV6-5 and TRBJ2-5; D call uncertain. The CDR3 is 11 amino acids. The V gene's germline CDR1 is MNHEY and CDR2 SVGAGI. DNA of the CDR3: TGTGCCAGCAGTTACCAAGGGACCCAGTACTTC. Residues: CASSYQGTQYF.